The clone carrying this T cell receptor beta chain was picked up a small number of times. Its antigen is currently unknown. These data come from a study of OX40 agonist ivuxolimab in advanced cancers. The data were produced by immunoSEQ multiplex PCR, yet TCRdb's version contains in-frame clones alone and is incomplete. The sample lists approximately 91,000 clones, around 88% occurring once. General study results and limits: Mean expanded clone counts were higher in CD8+ than CD4+ T cells. Among the lowest levels of clonal expansion were found in partial responders at 0.1-3.0 mg/kg.

Between the trimmed V and J ends, which lost 1 base and 8 bases, there was a span of 8 bases. CDR3 length: 13 residues. CDR1 is MGHRA, CDR2 YSYEKL, per germline. This clonotype was obtained from an adult with an advanced solid tumor such as melanoma, head and neck, liver or kidney cancer. The sequences come from CD4+ or CD8+ T cells sorted from blood, collected in a trial of the OX40 agonist ivuxolimab. The chain uses TRBV4-1 and TRBJ1-4; D not certain. CDR3 DNA: TGCGCCAGCAGCCAAGTTGTCCGGGAAAAACTGTTTTTT. Its translation is CASSQVVREKLFF.